The next 9 T cell receptor beta chains were all read from a single sample in a study of T cell repertoires in cytomegalovirus infection. Their target antigens are unknown. MiXCR was run by TCRdb on the reads, yielding one entry per CDR3 protein. The sample carries around 360,000 distinct CDR3 sequences, roughly a third recorded once. The sample consisted of cultured PBMCs, taken from culture after CMV antigen stimulation. These receptor sequences come from a human donor in good health (CMV status not recorded). Some clones in this sample may be carry-over from other donors' samples.

This clonotype was seen repeatedly, ten times or more. The gene calls are TRBV7-8 and TRBJ1-1; the D gene is possibly TRBD1 (5 bases). The V and J ends lost 5 bases and 4 bases respectively, with 11 bases between them. CDR1 is SGHVS, CDR2 FQNEAQ, per germline. The CDR3 is made up of 13 amino acids. CDR3 sequence: CASSPQGATEAFF. DNA of the CDR3: TGTGCCAGCAGCCCGCAGGGCGCCACTGAAGCTTTCTTT.

This clonotype has a handful of counts. The chain recombines TRBV7-3 with TRBJ1-1; maybe TRBD1 (5 bases). Germline assignment: CDR1 SGHTA and CDR2 FQGTGA. This CDR3 spans 13 amino acids. Trimming took 3 bases from V and 5 from J, leaving 10 bases between them. The CDR3 here is CASSLGESTEAFF. The DNA of the CDR3 is TGTGCCAGCAGCTTGGGGGAGTCTACTGAAGCTTTCTTT.

The chain has TRBV6-2 or TRBV6-3 and TRBJ1-5, with TRBD1 as a possible D gene (5 bases). Trimming left V 2 bases short and J 11 bases short, with 10 bases between. Germline V lookup: CDR1 MNHEY, CDR2 SVGEGT. The CDR3 has 12 residues. For the CDR3, the DNA is TGTGCCAGCAGTTACCGGACCAGGGCCCAGCATTTT. This gives the protein CASSYRTRAQHF.

A few counts support this clonotype. The chain recombines TRBV7-7 with TRBJ2-5, with TRBD2 identical over 12 bases. This CDR3 has 15 amino acids. The V and J ends lost 10 bases and 4 bases, in that order; junction bases with no gene match: 10. The germline V gene has CDR1 SSHAT and CDR2 FNYEAQ (reference sequence). The CDR3 region is CATQRLAGVLETQYF. The DNA of the CDR3 is TGTGCCACCCAGAGACTAGCGGGAGTGTTAGAGACCCAGTACTTC. Full variable domain (missing parts from reference TRBV7-7 and TRBJ2-5): GAGVSQSPRYKVTKRGQDVTLRCDPISSHATLYWYQQALGQGPEFLTYFNYEAQPDKSGLPSDRFSAERPEGSISTLTIQRTEQRDSAMYRCATQRLAGVLETQYFGPGTRLLVL.

The chain joins TRBV18 to TRBJ1-2, with unresolved D. The CDR3 has 18 residues. CDR1 is KGHSH and CDR2 is LQKENI in the germline V gene. Trimming left V 0 bases short and J 2 bases short, with 19 bases between. CDR3 in amino acids: CASSPPYTGSSGNYGYTF. CDR3 DNA sequence: TGTGCCAGCTCACCACCGTACACCGGTTCATCCGGCAACTATGGCTACACCTTC.

V usage is TRBV7-6 and J usage is TRBJ2-1; 9 positions agree with TRBD2. Germline CDR1 is SGHVS and CDR2 is FNYEAQ. Unmatched junction bases numbered 6, after V lost 2 bases and J lost 4 bases. The CDR3 contains 16 residues. DNA of the CDR3: TGTGCCAGCAGCTTACAAGCGGGAGGATCGTACAATGAGCAGTTCTTC. It specifies CASSLQAGGSYNEQFF.

This chain uses TRBV30 with TRBJ2-3; D is perhaps TRBD2 (5 bases). The CDR3 is made up of 11 amino acids. Germline V lookup: CDR1 GTSNPN, CDR2 SVGIG (reference sequence). Here the CDR3 reads CVGGTGDTQYF. The CDR3 nucleotides are TGTGTCGGAGGAACGGGAGATACGCAGTATTTT.

The table lists this clonotype with a few counts. This chain connects TRBV7-4 to TRBJ2-1, with 7 bases fitting TRBD2. V lost 5 bases and J lost 10; bases outside the gene matches: 17. This CDR3 comprises 16 residues. CDR1 SGHVT and CDR2 SQSDAQ come from the germline V gene. CDR3 sequence: CASSKDSGSGIREQFF. For the CDR3, the DNA is TGTGCCAGCAGCAAAGATAGCGGGTCCGGCATCCGAGAGCAGTTCTTC.

V is TRBV2 and J is TRBJ2-7, with 10 bases fitting TRBD2. Trimming removed 5 bases from V and 3 bases from J; junction bases left unmatched: 4. The CDR3 consists of 14 residues. From germline, CDR1 is SNHLY and CDR2 FYNNEI. The DNA of the CDR3 is TGTGCCAGCAGTCATAGGACTAGCGGCTACGAGCAGTACGTC. Its protein is CASSHRTSGYEQYV.